Reported below is one T cell receptor beta chain. Its binding antigen is unknown. The data originate from a study of monozygotic twins with inflammatory bowel disease (dated by TCRdb to the late 2010s). For the wider study: In total, 28 monozygotic twin pairs made up the full study: 19 Danish pairs, all IBD-discordant, plus nine German pairs, of which four were IBD-concordant and five were IBD-discordant. Disease-associated traits were sought mainly through comparisons between IBD patients and their genetically identical healthy co-twins within discordant pairs. Each individual had, on average, about 151 000 unique TCRalpha sequences and 181 000 unique TCRbeta sequences available for analysis.

Library method: 5' RACE. Each TCR library was prepared from about 3.5 ug of total RNA. cDNA was synthesized with SMARTScribe reverse transcriptase in eight separate reactions per sample. During cDNA synthesis, template switching introduced unique molecular identifiers that contained a 6-nucleotide sample barcode. Amplification of TCRalpha and TCRbeta cDNA involved two nested PCRs of approximately 16 and 10 cycles, and each PCR was followed by bead purification. Before amplification, the cDNA was both treated with uracil DNA-glycosylase and purified with the QIAquick PCR purification kit. The second PCR was the step at which Illumina TruSeq-compatible adapters and sample-specific barcodes were added. Library quality and concentration were assessed using TapeStation and Qubit, and approximately 5 ng of each library was pooled. Sequencing of pooled libraries was carried out on an Illumina HiSeq2500 single-index Rapid Run using 2 x 100 bp reads and custom sequencing primers. The original methods were these. MiGEC version 1.2.6 was used for UMI-based consensus assembly to correct PCR and sequencing errors. MiXCR version 2.1.1 was used for V(D)J alignment, clonotype assembly and CDR3 extraction. To normalise gene usage, clonotype sharing and MAIT/NKT TCR abundance, the top 1000, 10 000 and 20 000 clonotypes in each sample were analysed. After downsampling to 27 000 UMIs, diversity was calculated as the inverse Simpson index using the vegan R package. Paired Mann-Whitney U tests were applied to discordant twin pairs, with Benjamini-Hochberg correction for multiple testing. Each CDR3 protein sequence appears as one entry after TCRdb reprocessed the reads, and no DNA is included. Here the V and J calls rest on TCRdb's processing, not on the authors' analysis. This sample's table has entries for approximately 420,000 distinct CDR3 sequences. The top ten hold 2% to 3% of the sample.

From each donor, a roughly 2.5 ml peripheral blood sample was collected into PAXgene tubes and stored at -80 degrees C. Total RNA was isolated from whole blood with the PAXgene blood miRNA kit on an automated QIAcube, without T cell sorting. Deep TCRalpha and TCRbeta repertoire profiling with unique molecular barcoding was performed on peripheral blood of monozygotic twin pairs concordant or discordant for inflammatory bowel disease. Smoking habits were recorded for all twin pairs, and each individual was classified as a current, former or never smoker. Inclusive of the bounding cysteine and phenylalanine, the CDR3 is 15 residues long. Nucleotide data are not available. The germline V gene yields MGHRA for CDR1 and YSYEKL for CDR2. Results the study describes overall, beyond this receptor: Differing immunosuppressive treatments among patients may have added background noise and inter-individual variability to the repertoires. Concordant and discordant twins showed no difference in repertoire similarity, possibly because of limited statistical power. The results gave no support for a single strong signal or clonotype linked to IBD. Different T cell subtypes could not be distinguished in the analysis. Fewer clonotypes were shared with other individuals by IBD patients than by healthy twins, most markedly in patients showing signs of disease activity. TCRbeta repertoire diversity, by inverse Simpson index, was decreased in IBD patients compared with their healthy co-twins.

The sequenced sample consisted of blood. This receptor was identified in a human donor with ulcerative colitis or Crohn's disease, or a healthy co-twin of an affected twin (not recorded which). The chain uses TRBV4-1 and TRBJ1-3. The CDR3 in this case is CASSQDRGGRDTIYF.